The source of this TCR beta chain is a study of T cell responses to AZD1222 COVID-19 vaccine. Notes on the study in general: The donor cohort was predominantly white British with a female majority, and clonal diversity may have been underestimated.

The CDR3 is made up of 15 amino acids. V lost 0 bases, J lost 3 bases, and 12 bases lay in between. The V gene's germline CDR1 is SGHDT and CDR2 YYEEEE. Sequenced by immunoSEQ multiplex PCR; TCRdb stores in-frame clones only, minus some. This sample yields more than 150,000 clones, of which 90% are seen a single time; approximately 1.6% belongs to the top ten. About this clone: Antigen: not known.

The chain combines TRBV5-6 with TRBJ1-2; D is ambiguous. The starting material was peripheral blood, obtained on day 0 of AZD1222 vaccination. The clonotype originates from an adult in good health. Here the CDR3 reads CASSLAGRRHYGYTF. The CDR3 DNA sequence: TGTGCCAGCAGCTTGGCCGGAAGGAGACACTATGGCTACACCTTC. Drawing the rest from reference TRBV5-6 and TRBJ1-2, the complete variable domain is DAGVTQSPTHLIKTRGQQVTLRCSPKSGHDTVSWYQQALGQGPQFIFQYYEEEERQRGNFPDRFSGHQFPNYSSELNVNALLLGDSALYLCASSLAGRRHYGYTFGSGTRLTVV.